The 30 T cell receptor beta chains in this list originate from one sample, sequenced in a study of human CD8 memory T cell subsets. Researchers made TCR beta libraries via UMI-labeled 5' RACE. After re-calling the 5' RACE reads, TCRdb lists one entry per CDR3 protein, DNA absent. The data include 9,500 to 12,000 distinct CDR3 sequences; the top ten clones carry about a sixth. Specimen: CD8+ T cells from PBMCs. Receptors originate from a human donor in good health.

The chain recombines TRBV15 with TRBJ2-7; TCRdb names TRBD1, which stays unverified in the absence of DNA. Germline V gene lookup returns CDR1 LNHNV and CDR2 YYDKDF (reference sequence). The CDR3 sequence is 14 residues long. CDR3 sequence: CATSRADSAYEQYF.

V usage is TRBV7-3 and J usage is TRBJ2-1; without DNA, the TCRdb call of TRBD1 cannot be checked. CDR3 size: 14 residues. Germline V CDR1 and CDR2: SGHTA, FQGTGA. The CDR3 sequence is CASSLGQGINEQFF.

According to its frequency, this clonotype is medium-sized. The chain carries TRBV28 and TRBJ2-5; with no DNA, the TCRdb D assignment of TRBD2 cannot be verified. Germline CDR1 is MDHEN and CDR2 is SYDVKM. This CDR3 comprises 16 residues. Here the CDR3 reads CASSRGTSGRQETQYF.

V and J are TRBV7-6 and TRBJ2-4; TCRdb designates TRBD2, a call that cannot be tested without DNA. Looked up from germline, CDR1 is SGHVS and CDR2 is FNYEAQ. The CDR3 length is 14 residues. CDR3 amino acids: CASSSSAGYDIQYF.

This rearrangement joins TRBV20-1 to TRBJ2-1; TCRdb's assignment of TRBD2 cannot be checked, as there is no DNA. Looked up from germline, CDR1 is DFQATT and CDR2 is SNEGSKA (reference sequence). CDR3 length: 19 residues. CDR3: CSARMTSGRATGLYNEQFF.

The V call is TRBV28, the J call TRBJ2-1; TCRdb's D gene call, TRBD2, goes unchecked for lack of DNA. The germline gives CDR1 MDHEN, CDR2 SYDVKM. The CDR3 is made up of 13 amino acids. The CDR3 here is CASSWGSRNEQFF.

The V gene is TRBV10-1, the J gene TRBJ2-2. The V gene's germline CDR1 is WNHNN and CDR2 SYGVQD (reference sequence). The CDR3 sequence is 12 residues long. This chain's CDR3 is CASSDLNGELFF.

The V call is TRBV10-3, the J call TRBJ2-3; checking the TCRdb D call of TRBD1 is not possible without DNA. The germline gives CDR1 ENHRY, CDR2 SYGVKD. The CDR3 consists of 13 residues. The CDR3 sequence: CAITPDSTDTQYF.

The chain links TRBV5-1 to TRBJ2-1; TCRdb lists TRBD1, though no DNA is available to test this call. The CDR3 contains 15 residues. The V gene's germline CDR1 is SGHRS and CDR2 YFSETQ. CDR3 region: CASSLERGHYNEQFF. Full variable domain (rest looked up from reference TRBV5-1 and TRBJ2-1): KAGVTQTPRYLIKTRGQQVTLSCSPISGHRSVSWYQQTPGQGLQFLFEYFSETQRNKGNFPGRFSGRQFSNSRSEMNVSTLELGDSALYLCASSLERGHYNEQFFGPGTRLTVL.

Frequency places this clonotype as medium-sized. The chain carries TRBV2 and TRBJ1-3; TCRdb selects TRBD1, and the lack of DNA leaves this call unchecked. Germline CDR1 and CDR2: SNHLY and FYNNEI. This CDR3 contains 13 residues. CDR3 residues: CASRRTDRNTIYF.

V and J are TRBV10-2 and TRBJ1-2. Germline V gene lookup returns CDR1 WSHSY and CDR2 SAAADI. There are 15 residues in the CDR3. CDR3 loop: CASSEMSESTSGYTF.

The CDR3 sequence is CASSPTGGGADTQYF. V gene TRBV9 combines with J gene TRBJ2-3; TCRdb picks TRBD1, but there is no DNA to check that call. Germline V gene sequence: CDR1 SGDLS, CDR2 YYNGEE. The CDR3 contains 15 residues. Looking up the rest from reference TRBV9 and TRBJ2-3 gives the full variable domain: DSGVTQTPKHLITATGQRVTLRCSPRSGDLSVYWYQQSLDQGLQFLIQYYNGEERAKGNILERFSAQQFPDLHSELNLSSLELGDSALYFCASSPTGGGADTQYFGPGTRLTVL.

The chain has TRBV10-1 and TRBJ2-7; TCRdb's assignment of TRBD1 cannot be checked, as there is no DNA. Germline loops: CDR1 WNHNN, CDR2 SYGVQD (reference sequence). The CDR3 spans 13 residues. The chain's CDR3 is CASSDGTTYEQYF.

This chain links TRBV10-1 with TRBJ2-2. Germline lookup yields CDR1 WNHNN and CDR2 SYGVQD (reference sequence). The CDR3 runs 13 residues. CDR3 sequence reads: CASTVAGSGELFF.

The genes are TRBV5-4 and TRBJ2-5; TCRdb outputs TRBD1, but without DNA this stays unchecked. Germline CDR1 is SGHNT and CDR2 is YYREEE (reference sequence). This CDR3 has 14 amino acids. CDR3 loop: CASSLDQGSETQYF.

This sequence joins TRBV2 and TRBJ1-4. The length of the CDR3 is 16 residues. Germline loops: CDR1 SNHLY, CDR2 FYNNEI. The CDR3 region is CASSETDVATNEKLFF.

The V and J genes are TRBV5-1 and TRBJ1-2. CDR3 length: 15 amino acids. The germline gives CDR1 SGHRS, CDR2 YFSETQ. The CDR3 loop is CASSLKAWTNYGYTF. Together with reference TRBV5-1 and TRBJ1-2, the CDR3 gives the full variable domain: KAGVTQTPRYLIKTRGQQVTLSCSPISGHRSVSWYQQTPGQGLQFLFEYFSETQRNKGNFPGRFSGRQFSNSRSEMNVSTLELGDSALYLCASSLKAWTNYGYTFGSGTRLTVV.

The V gene is TRBV7-8, the J gene TRBJ1-1; no DNA is available, so the TRBD1 call from TCRdb remains unchecked. Germline V gene sequence: CDR1 SGHVS, CDR2 FQNEAQ. The CDR3 contains 15 residues. CDR3 amino acids: CASSQGYGGNTEAFF.

The rearrangement links TRBV2 to TRBJ2-5. The germline CDR1 and CDR2 sequences are SNHLY and FYNNEI. This CDR3 contains 15 residues. This CDR3 is CASSEVSGPQETQYF.

The chain combines TRBV27 with TRBJ1-1. The germline V gene has CDR1 MNHEY and CDR2 SMNVEV (reference sequence). The CDR3 is 11 residues long. The CDR3: CASKMNTEAFF.

V and J are TRBV2 and TRBJ2-3; lacking DNA, the TRBD1 call made by TCRdb goes unchecked. Germline V gene data show CDR1 as SNHLY and CDR2 as FYNNEI. CDR3 length equals 18 residues. The CDR3 region is CASSHLGGRQGRGDTQYF.

The V and J genes are TRBV4-1 and TRBJ2-1; TCRdb's assignment of TRBD2 cannot be checked, as there is no DNA. The CDR3 contains 16 residues. Germline V lookup: CDR1 MGHRA, CDR2 YSYEKL. The CDR3 reads CASSQVRTSGDNEQFF.

The rearrangement joins TRBV4-1 to TRBJ2-7; lacking DNA, the TRBD1 call made by TCRdb goes unchecked. The germline gives CDR1 MGHRA, CDR2 YSYEKL. CDR3 length: 12 residues. This CDR3 is CASSQQGGEQYF.

The chain joins TRBV6-1 to TRBJ2-1; TCRdb calls TRBD2, which cannot be checked without DNA. The CDR3 spans 16 residues. CDR1 and CDR2 from the germline V gene are MNHNS and SASEGT. The CDR3 is CASSELLAFPYNEQFF.

J is TRBJ2-1 and V is TRBV6-5; with no DNA, the TCRdb D assignment of TRBD1 cannot be verified. CDR1 MNHEY and CDR2 SVGAGI come from the germline V gene. CDR3 length: 18 amino acids. The CDR3 loop reads CASSYTPVYSGAGNEQFF.

V gene TRBV20-1 combines with J gene TRBJ2-2. From germline, CDR1 is DFQATT and CDR2 SNEGSKA (reference sequence). The CDR3 runs 13 residues. The CDR3: CSATDGNTGELFF.

This rearrangement joins TRBV28 to TRBJ2-2. This CDR3 region has 14 residues. Germline CDR1 is MDHEN and CDR2 is SYDVKM. CDR3 region: CASSFLANTGELFF.

CDR3: CASSRNTEAFF. This sequence joins TRBV7-9 and TRBJ1-1. The CDR3 runs to 11 residues. Per the germline V gene, CDR1 is SEHNR and CDR2 is FQNEAQ (reference sequence).

CDR3 residues: CASSVDPLAGVGEQFF. The chain has TRBV9 and TRBJ2-1; lacking DNA, the TRBD2 call made by TCRdb goes unchecked. CDR1 and CDR2 (germline): SGDLS, YYNGEE. The CDR3 is 16 residues long.

The V gene is TRBV5-1, the J gene TRBJ1-4; TCRdb's D gene call, TRBD1, goes unchecked for lack of DNA. The CDR3 extends over 15 amino acids. CDR1 and CDR2 (germline): SGHRS, YFSETQ. CDR3 loop: CASSLAGGTNEKLFF.